The present entry profiles one T cell receptor beta chain with its context. Germline CDR1 and CDR2: SGHVS and FQNEAQ. V was trimmed by 5 bases and J by 0 bases, leaving 13 bases between them. The CDR3 is 16 amino acids. This sample stems from a study of T cells in Graves' hyperthyroidism and ophthalmopathy. The TCR beta CDR3 regions underwent amplification using RNA transcripts as the source. A first-round RT-PCR of the TCR CDR3 used the HTBI primer set. TCRdb re-analysed the multiplex PCR reads in MiXCR, keeping a single row per CDR3 protein. The sample has about 600,000 distinct CDR3 sequences, approximately 15% seen once; the top ten hold less than 9%.

The chain links TRBV7-8 to TRBJ1-4; D is perhaps TRBD1 (5 bases). This clonotype originated in a woman aged 18-29 years with Graves' ophthalmopathy. Sequenced sample: blood. The CDR3 nucleotides read TGTGCCAGCAGCACGCGGGACGGCCCAACTAATGAAAAACTGTTTTTT. It encodes CASSTRDGPTNEKLFF.